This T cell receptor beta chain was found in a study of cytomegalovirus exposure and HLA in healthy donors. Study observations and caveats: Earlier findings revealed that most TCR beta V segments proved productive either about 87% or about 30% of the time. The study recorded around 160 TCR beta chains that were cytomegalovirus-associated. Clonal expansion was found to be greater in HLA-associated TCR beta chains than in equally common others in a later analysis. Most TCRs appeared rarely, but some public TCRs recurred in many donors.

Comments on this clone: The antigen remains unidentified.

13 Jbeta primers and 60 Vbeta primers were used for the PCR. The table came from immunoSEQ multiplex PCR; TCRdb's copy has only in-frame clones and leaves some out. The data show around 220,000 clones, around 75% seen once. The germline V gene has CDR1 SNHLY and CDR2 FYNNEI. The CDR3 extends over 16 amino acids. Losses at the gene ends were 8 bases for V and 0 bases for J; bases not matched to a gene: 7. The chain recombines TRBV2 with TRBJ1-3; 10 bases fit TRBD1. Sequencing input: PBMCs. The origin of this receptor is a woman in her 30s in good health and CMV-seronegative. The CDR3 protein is CASGPGQGSSGNTIYF. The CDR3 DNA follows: TGTGCCAGCGGTCCGGGACAGGGGAGCTCTGGAAACACCATATATTTT.